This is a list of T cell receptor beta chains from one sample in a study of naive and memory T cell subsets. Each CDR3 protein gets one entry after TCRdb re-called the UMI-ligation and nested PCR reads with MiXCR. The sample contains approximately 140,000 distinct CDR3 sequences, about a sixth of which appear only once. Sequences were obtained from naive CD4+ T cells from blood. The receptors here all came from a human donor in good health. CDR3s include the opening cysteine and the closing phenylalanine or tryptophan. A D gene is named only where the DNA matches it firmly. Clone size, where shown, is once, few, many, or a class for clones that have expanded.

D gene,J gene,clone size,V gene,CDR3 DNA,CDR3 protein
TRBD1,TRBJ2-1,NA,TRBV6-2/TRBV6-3,TGTGCCAGCAGGGGCCTTGGGACAGGGGCCAATGAGCAGTTCTTC,CASRGLGTGANEQFF
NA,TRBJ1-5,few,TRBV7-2,TGTGCCAGCAGCTTAGCGTACCAGGGTCAGGGTCAGCCCCAGCATTTT,CASSLAYQGQGQPQHF
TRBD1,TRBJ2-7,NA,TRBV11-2,TGTGCCAGCAGCACAAACAGGGGACGGGGCGAGCAGTACTTC,CASSTNRGRGEQYF
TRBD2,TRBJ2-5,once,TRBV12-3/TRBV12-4,TGTGCCAGCAGTTTAGCGCGGGGGACAGAGACCCAGTACTTC,CASSLARGTETQYF
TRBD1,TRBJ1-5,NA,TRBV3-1,TGTGCCAGCAGCCAGGGACAGGGGCACAATCAGCCCCAGCATTTT,CASSQGQGHNQPQHF
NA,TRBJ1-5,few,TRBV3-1,TGTGCCAGCAGCCAAGTCCACATGAGTCAGCCCCAGCATTTT,CASSQVHMSQPQHF
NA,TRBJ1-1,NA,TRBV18,TGTGCCAGCTCACGTGACCAGACGAACACTGAAGCTTTCTTT,CASSRDQTNTEAFF
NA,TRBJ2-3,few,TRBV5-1,TGCGCCAGCAGCTTGCAGGTCCAAGGAGATACGCAGTATTTT,CASSLQVQGDTQYF
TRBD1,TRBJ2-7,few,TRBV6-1,TGTGCCAGCAGTGCTCCGGGACAGAGTACGTACGAGCAGTACTTC,CASSAPGQSTYEQYF
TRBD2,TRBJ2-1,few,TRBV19,TGTGCCAGTAGTAAGTCAGGACTAGCGGGAGGTCACAATGAGCAGTTCTTC,CASSKSGLAGGHNEQFF
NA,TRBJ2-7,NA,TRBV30,TGTGCCTGGAGTTTGTTCACAGGAAACGAGCAGTACTTC,CAWSLFTGNEQYF
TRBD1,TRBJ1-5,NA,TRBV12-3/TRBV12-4,TGTGCCAGCAGTCGGAAGGGGGCCGGGAATCAGCCCCAGCATTTT,CASSRKGAGNQPQHF
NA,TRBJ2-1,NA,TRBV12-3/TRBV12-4,TGTGCCAGCAGTTTTTACCACGCCTACTCCTACAATGAGCAGTTCTTC,CASSFYHAYSYNEQFF
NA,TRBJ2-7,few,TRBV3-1,TGTGCCAGCAGCCAAAGCAGAAACGAGCAGTACTTC,CASSQSRNEQYF
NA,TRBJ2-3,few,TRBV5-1,TGCGCCAGCAGCTTGGGTATGGACCAGAGCACAGATACGCAGTATTTT,CASSLGMDQSTDTQYF
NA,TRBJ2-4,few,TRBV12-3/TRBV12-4,TGTGCCAGCACCCCGCGCTGGGGTTTGCGGACCAAAAACATTCAGTACTTC,CASTPRWGLRTKNIQYF
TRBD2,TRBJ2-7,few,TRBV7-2,TGTGCCAGCAGCTTATGGGTACTAGCGGGACTCCCCTCCGAGCAGTACTTC,CASSLWVLAGLPSEQYF
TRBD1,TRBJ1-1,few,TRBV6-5,TGTGCCAGCAGTCGAACCTTGGACAGGACAACCCCTGAAGCTTTCTTT,CASSRTLDRTTPEAFF
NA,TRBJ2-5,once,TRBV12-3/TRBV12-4,TGTGCCAGCAGATACGGTCAGGGTGGCGAGACCCAGTACTTC,CASRYGQGGETQYF
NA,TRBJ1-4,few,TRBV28,TGTGCCAGCAGTTTGGGAGGCACAGGGAAGAATGAAAAACTGTTTTTT,CASSLGGTGKNEKLFF
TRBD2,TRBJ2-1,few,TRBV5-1,TGCGCCAGCAGCTCACTAGCGGGAGCTCAGGGTGAGCAGTTCTTC,CASSSLAGAQGEQFF
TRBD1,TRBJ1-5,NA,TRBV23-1,TGCGCCAGCAGTCAATCGCGGGGGACAGGGTCATGGTGCAATCAGCCCCAGCATTTT,CASSQSRGTGSWCNQPQHF
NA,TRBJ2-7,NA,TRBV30,TGTGCTTTGAACGTCAGGGGATACGAGCAGTACTTC,CALNVRGYEQYF
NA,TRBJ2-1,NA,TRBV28,TGTGCCAGCAGTCAGCTACACCCCGGGACCTACAATGAGCAGTTCTTC,CASSQLHPGTYNEQFF
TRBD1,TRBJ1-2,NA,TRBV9,TGTGCCAGCAGCGTGGAGGGGGCCTTCTATGGCTACACCTTC,CASSVEGAFYGYTF
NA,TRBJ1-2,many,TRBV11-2,TGTGCCAGCAGCCTAGTTTCTAAGGGGGGGTATGGCTACACCTTC,CASSLVSKGGYGYTF
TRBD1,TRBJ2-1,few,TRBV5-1,TGCGCCAGCAGCCCTACAGGGGACAGAGCCTCCTACAATGAGCAGTTCTTC,CASSPTGDRASYNEQFF
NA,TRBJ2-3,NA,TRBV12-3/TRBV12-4,TGTGCCAGCAGTCCGAAATCTAGAGTAGCAGATACGCAGTATTTT,CASSPKSRVADTQYF
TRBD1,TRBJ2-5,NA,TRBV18,TGTGCCAGCTCACCCGGGACAGGGACGGAGACCCAGTACTTC,CASSPGTGTETQYF
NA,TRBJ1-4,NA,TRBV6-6,TGTGCCAGCAGTTACAATGGACCGATTAATGAAAAACTGTTTTTT,CASSYNGPINEKLFF
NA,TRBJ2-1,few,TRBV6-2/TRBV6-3,TGTGCCAGCAGCCATCCCGCGGCGGGGAAATACAATGAGCAGTTCTTC,CASSHPAAGKYNEQFF
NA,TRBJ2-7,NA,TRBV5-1,TGCGCCAGCAGCTTGGCCCTCGGCTACGAGCAGTACTTC,CASSLALGYEQYF
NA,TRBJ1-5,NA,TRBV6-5,TGTGCCAGCAGTTACTCGGGTCAGGGAGGTTCGGAGCCCCAGCATTTT,CASSYSGQGGSEPQHF
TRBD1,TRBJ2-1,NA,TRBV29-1,TGCAGCGTTGCAGGGGGCTCCAGGTCCTACAATGAGCAGTTCTTC,CSVAGGSRSYNEQFF
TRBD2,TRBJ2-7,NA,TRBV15,TGTGCCACCAGCGGAAGAGCGGGAGCCCGATCCTACGAGCAGTACTTC,CATSGRAGARSYEQYF
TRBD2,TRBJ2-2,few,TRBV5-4,TGTGCCAGCAGCCTGGGGACTAGTGGTACCGGGGAGCTGTTTTTT,CASSLGTSGTGELFF
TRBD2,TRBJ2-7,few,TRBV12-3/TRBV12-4,TGTGCCAGCATGCCGGGACTAGCGTCCTACGAGCAGTACTTC,CASMPGLASYEQYF
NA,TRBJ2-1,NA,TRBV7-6,TGTGCCAGCAGCTTAGCAGGTGGGGGCAATGAGCAGTTCTTC,CASSLAGGGNEQFF
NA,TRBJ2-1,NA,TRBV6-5,TGTGCCAGCAGTTACTATGAGTTGGGCAATGAGCAGTTCTTC,CASSYYELGNEQFF
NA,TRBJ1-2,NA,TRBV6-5,TGTGCCAGCAGTTACTCACGGACTCTAAGCTATGGCTACACCTTC,CASSYSRTLSYGYTF
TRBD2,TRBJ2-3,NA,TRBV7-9,TGTGCCAGCAGCTATTGGAGGGCTAGCGGGAGGTCCACAGATACGCAGTATTTT,CASSYWRASGRSTDTQYF
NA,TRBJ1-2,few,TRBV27,TGTGCCAGCAGTTTCCAAGTGGGAAACTATGGCTACACCTTC,CASSFQVGNYGYTF
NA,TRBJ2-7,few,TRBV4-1,TGCGCCAGCAGCCAAGTAGTCCGGCAACACTACGAGCAGTACTTC,CASSQVVRQHYEQYF
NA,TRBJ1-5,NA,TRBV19,TGTGCCAGTACCCGGCCGGAGACAGCAGGGCAGCCCCAGCATTTT,CASTRPETAGQPQHF
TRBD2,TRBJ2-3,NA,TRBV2,TGTGCCAGCAGGGGGGGAGCGGGAGATGAAACAGATACGCAGTATTTT,CASRGGAGDETDTQYF
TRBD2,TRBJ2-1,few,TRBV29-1,TGCAGCGTTGAATTATTAGCGGGAGTATCGTATGAGCAGTTCTTC,CSVELLAGVSYEQFF
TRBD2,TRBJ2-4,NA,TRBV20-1,TGCAGTGCTAGAGATGGGAAAGCGGGAGGGTATTCCAAAAACATTCAGTACTTC,CSARDGKAGGYSKNIQYF
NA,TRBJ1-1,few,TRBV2,TGTGCCAGCAGTACAGGGTGGGCGAACACTGAAGCTTTCTTT,CASSTGWANTEAFF
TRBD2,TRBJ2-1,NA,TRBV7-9,TGTGCCAGCAGCCGTGAGAGAGCGGGAGGTACCCGGCAGTTCTTC,CASSRERAGGTRQFF
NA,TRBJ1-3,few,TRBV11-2,TGTGCCAGCAGCTTGAGACGTGGGGCTGGAAACACCATATATTTT,CASSLRRGAGNTIYF
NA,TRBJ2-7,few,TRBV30,TGTGCCTGGACAGCCTCCTACGAGCAGTACTTC,CAWTASYEQYF
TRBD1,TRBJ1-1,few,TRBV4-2,TGTGCCAGCAGCCAAGGGGACAGCCTGCCCATGGTGAACACTGAAGCTTTCTTT,CASSQGDSLPMVNTEAFF
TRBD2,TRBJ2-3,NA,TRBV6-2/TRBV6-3,TGTGCCAGCAGTTATCCCTCGCTAGCGGGAGTTGGCACAGATACGCAGTATTTT,CASSYPSLAGVGTDTQYF
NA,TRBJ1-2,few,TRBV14,TGTGCCAGCAGCCAAGATCGTTGGGAACCCGGCCCCGGCTACACCTTC,CASSQDRWEPGPGYTF